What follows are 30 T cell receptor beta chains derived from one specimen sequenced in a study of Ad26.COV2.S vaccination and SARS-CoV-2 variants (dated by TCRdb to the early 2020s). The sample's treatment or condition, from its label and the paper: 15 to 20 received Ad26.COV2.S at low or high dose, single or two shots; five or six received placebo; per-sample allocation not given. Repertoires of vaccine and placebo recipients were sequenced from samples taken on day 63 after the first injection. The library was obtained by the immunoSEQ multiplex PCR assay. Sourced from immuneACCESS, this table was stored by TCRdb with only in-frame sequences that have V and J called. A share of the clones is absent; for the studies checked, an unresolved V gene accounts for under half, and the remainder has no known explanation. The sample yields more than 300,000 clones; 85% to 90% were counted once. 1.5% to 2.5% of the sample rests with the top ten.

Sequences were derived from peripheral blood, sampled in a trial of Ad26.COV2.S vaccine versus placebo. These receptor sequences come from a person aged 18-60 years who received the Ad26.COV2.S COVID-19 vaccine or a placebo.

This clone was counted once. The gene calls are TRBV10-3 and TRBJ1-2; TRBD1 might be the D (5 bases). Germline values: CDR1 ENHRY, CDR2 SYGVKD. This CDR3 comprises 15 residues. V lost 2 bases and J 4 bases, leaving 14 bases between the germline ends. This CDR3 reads CAISEGGLSFYGYTF. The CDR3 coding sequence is TGTGCCATCAGTGAGGGGGGACTGAGTTTCTATGGCTACACCTTC.

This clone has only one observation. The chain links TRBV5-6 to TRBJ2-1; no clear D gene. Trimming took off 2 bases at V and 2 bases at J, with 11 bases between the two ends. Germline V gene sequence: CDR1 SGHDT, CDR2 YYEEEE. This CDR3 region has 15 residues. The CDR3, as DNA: TGTGCCAGCAGCTTATCGCTCGGTCCCTACAATGAGCAGTTCTTC. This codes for CASSLSLGPYNEQFF.

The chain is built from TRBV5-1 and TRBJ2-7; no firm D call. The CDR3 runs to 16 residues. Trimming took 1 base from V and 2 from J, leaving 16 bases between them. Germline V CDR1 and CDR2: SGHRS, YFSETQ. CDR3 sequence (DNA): TGCGCCAGCAGCTTGCGCCCAGGCGGAACGACCTACGAGCAGTACTTC. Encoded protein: CASSLRPGGTTYEQYF.

The CDR3 sequence: CASGSSDRGFYEQYF. The CDR3 DNA reads TGTGCTAGTGGTTCGTCGGACAGGGGATTCTACGAGCAGTACTTC. The rearrangement links TRBV12-5 to TRBJ2-7; 9 nucleotides match TRBD1. Trimming at V came to 4 bases and at J to 3 bases, leaving 7 bases not matched to a gene. This CDR3 has 15 amino acids. From germline, CDR1 is LGHNT and CDR2 FRNRAP.

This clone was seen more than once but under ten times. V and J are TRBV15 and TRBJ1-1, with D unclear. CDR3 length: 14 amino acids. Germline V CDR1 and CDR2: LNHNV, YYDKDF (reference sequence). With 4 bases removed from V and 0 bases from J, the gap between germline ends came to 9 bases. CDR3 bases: TGTGCCACCAGCAAAGACGTCATGAACACTGAAGCTTTCTTT. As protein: CATSKDVMNTEAFF. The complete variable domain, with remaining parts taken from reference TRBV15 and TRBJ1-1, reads DAMVIQNPRYQVTQFGKPVTLSCSQTLNHNVMYWYQQKSSQAPKLLFHYYDKDFNNEADTPDNFQSRRPNTSFCFLDIRSPGLGDTAMYLCATSKDVMNTEAFFGQGTRLTVV.

CDR3: CASRAVRDRVLNEQFF. The CDR3 DNA is TGTGCCAGCAGAGCTGTCCGGGACAGGGTCCTCAATGAGCAGTTCTTC. The chain is built from TRBV27 and TRBJ2-1; 9 bases are a match to TRBD1. CDR1 and CDR2 (germline): MNHEY, SMNVEV (reference sequence). J was trimmed by 6 bases and V by 6 bases; bases with no gene match: 12. The CDR3 extends over 16 amino acids.

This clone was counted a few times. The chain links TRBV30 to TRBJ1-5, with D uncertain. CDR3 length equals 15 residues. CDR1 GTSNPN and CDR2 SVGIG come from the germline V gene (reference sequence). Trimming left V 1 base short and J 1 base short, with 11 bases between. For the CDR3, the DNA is TGTGCCTGGAGTGCAACAAGGTGGAGCAATCAGCCCCAGCATTTT. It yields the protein CAWSATRWSNQPQHF.

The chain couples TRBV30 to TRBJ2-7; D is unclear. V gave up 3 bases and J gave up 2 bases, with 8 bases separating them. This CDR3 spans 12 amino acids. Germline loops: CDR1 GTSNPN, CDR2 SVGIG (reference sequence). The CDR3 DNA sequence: TGTGCCTGGAGGTTCAGCACCTACGAGCAGTACTTC. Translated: CAWRFSTYEQYF.

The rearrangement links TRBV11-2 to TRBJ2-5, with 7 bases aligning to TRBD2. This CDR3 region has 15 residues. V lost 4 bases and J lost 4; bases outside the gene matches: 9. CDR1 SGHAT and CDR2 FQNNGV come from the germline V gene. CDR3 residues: CASSSTGGFGETQYF. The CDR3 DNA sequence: TGTGCCAGCAGCTCTACCGGGGGGTTCGGAGAGACCCAGTACTTC.

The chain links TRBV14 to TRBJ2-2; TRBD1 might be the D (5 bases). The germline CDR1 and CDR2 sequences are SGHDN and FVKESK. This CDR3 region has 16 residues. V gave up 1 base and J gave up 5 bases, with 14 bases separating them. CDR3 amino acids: CASSQGARQITGELFF. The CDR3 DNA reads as TGTGCCAGCAGCCAAGGGGCGAGACAGATTACCGGGGAGCTGTTTTTT.

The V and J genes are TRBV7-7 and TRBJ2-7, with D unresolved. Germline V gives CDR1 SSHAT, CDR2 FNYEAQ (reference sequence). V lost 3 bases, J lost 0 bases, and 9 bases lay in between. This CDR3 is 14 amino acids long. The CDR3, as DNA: TGTGCCAGCAGCTTCTGCGGCCGCTCCTACGAGCAGTACTTC. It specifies CASSFCGRSYEQYF.

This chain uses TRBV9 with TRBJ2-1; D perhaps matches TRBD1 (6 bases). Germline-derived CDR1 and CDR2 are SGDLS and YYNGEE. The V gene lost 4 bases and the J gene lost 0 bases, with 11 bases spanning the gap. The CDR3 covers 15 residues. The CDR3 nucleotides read TGTGCCAGCAGCACAGGGACAAACTCCTACAATGAGCAGTTCTTC. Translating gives CASSTGTNSYNEQFF.

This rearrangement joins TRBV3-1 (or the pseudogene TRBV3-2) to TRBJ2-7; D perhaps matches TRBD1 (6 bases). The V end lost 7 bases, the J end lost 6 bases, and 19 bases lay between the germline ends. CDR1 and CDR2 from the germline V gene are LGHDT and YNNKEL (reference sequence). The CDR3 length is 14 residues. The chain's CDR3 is CASTLGQFDSEQYF. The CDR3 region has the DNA TGTGCCAGCACCCTAGGACAGTTTGACTCCGAGCAGTACTTC.

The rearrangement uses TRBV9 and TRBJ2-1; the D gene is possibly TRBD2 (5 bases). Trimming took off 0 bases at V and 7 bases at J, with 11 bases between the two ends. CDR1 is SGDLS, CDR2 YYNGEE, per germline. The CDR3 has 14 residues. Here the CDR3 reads CASSVDSQRNEQFF. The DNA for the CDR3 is TGTGCCAGCAGCGTAGACTCGCAGCGGAATGAGCAGTTCTTC.

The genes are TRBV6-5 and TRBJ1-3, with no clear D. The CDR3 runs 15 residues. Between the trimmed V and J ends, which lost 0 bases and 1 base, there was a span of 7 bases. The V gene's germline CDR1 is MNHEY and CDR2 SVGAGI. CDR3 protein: CASSYSHSSGNTIYF. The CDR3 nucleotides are TGTGCCAGCAGTTACTCCCACAGTTCTGGAAACACCATATATTTT.

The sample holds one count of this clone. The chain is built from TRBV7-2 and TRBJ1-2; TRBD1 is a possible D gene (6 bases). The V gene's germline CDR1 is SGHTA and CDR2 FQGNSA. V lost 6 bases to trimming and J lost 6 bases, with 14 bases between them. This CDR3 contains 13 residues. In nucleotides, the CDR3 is TGTGCCAGCAGGTCACAGGGATCCGATGGCTACACCTTC. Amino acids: CASRSQGSDGYTF.

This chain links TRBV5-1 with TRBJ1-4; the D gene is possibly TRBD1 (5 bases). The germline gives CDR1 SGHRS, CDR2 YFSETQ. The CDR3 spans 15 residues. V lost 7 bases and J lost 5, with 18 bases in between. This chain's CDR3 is CASATYAGRNEKLFF. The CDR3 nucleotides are TGCGCCAGCGCGACCTATGCAGGGAGGAATGAAAAACTGTTTTTT.

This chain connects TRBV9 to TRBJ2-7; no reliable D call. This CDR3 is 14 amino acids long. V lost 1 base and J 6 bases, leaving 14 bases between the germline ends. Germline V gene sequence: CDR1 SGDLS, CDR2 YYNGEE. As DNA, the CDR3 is TGTGCCAGCAGCGTATCAACGTCTAGTGGCGAGCAGTACTTC. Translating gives CASSVSTSSGEQYF.

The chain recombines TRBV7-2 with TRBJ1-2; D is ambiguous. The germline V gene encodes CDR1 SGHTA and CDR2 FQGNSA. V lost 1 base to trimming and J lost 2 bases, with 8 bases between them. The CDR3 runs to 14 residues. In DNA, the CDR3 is TGTGCCAGCAGCTTAGGCCCGGAAAACTATGGCTACACCTTC. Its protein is CASSLGPENYGYTF.

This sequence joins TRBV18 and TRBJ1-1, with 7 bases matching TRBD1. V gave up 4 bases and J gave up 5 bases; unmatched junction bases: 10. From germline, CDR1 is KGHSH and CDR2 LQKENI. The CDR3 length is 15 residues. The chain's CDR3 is CASSRTTGLGTEAFF. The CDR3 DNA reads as TGTGCCAGCTCACGCACGACAGGGCTGGGGACTGAAGCTTTCTTT.

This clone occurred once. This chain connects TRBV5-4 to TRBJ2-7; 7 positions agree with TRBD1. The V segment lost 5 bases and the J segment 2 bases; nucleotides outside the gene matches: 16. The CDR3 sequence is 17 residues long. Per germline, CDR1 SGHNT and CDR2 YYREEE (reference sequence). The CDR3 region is CASSKEPPRQGTYEQYF. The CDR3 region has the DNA TGTGCCAGCAGTAAAGAACCCCCTAGACAGGGAACCTACGAGCAGTACTTC.

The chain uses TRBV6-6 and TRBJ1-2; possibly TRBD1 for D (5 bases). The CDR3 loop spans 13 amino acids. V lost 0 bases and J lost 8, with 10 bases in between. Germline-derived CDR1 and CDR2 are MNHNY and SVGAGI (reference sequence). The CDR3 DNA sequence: TGTGCCAGCAGTTACTCAGCAGGGTACGGCTACACCTTC. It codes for CASSYSAGYGYTF.

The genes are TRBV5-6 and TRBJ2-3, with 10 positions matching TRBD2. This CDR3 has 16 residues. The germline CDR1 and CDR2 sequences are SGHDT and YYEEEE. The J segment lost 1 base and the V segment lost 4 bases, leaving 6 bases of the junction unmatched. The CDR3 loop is CASSKRLAGRTDTQYF. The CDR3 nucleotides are TGTGCCAGCAGCAAACGACTAGCGGGCCGCACAGATACGCAGTATTTT.

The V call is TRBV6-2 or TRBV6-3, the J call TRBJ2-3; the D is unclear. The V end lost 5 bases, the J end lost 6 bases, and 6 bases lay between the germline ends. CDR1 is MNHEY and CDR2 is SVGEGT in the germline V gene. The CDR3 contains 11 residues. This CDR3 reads CASSNADTQYF. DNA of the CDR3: TGTGCCAGCAGTAACGCTGATACGCAGTATTTT.

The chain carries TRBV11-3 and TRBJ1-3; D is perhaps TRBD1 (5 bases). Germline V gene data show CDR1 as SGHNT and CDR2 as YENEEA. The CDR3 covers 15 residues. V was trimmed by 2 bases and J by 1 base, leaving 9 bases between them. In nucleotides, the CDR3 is TGTGCCAGCAGCTTATCGACAGCATCTGGAAACACCATATATTTT. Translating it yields CASSLSTASGNTIYF.

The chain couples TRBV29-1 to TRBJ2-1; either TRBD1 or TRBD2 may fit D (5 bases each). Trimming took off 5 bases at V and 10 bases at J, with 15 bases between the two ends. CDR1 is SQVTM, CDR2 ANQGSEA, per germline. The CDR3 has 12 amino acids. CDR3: CSVRPGTSEQFF. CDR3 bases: TGCAGCGTTCGACCTGGGACCTCGGAGCAGTTCTTC.

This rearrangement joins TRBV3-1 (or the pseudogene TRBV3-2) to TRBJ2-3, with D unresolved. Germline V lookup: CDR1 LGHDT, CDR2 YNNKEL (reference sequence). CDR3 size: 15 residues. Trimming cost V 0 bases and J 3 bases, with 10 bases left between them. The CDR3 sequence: CASSQDSKGTDTQYF. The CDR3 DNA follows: TGTGCCAGCAGCCAAGATAGCAAGGGAACAGATACGCAGTATTTT.

The DNA for the CDR3 is TGTGCTAGTGGCCCTGACAGGGAACTAGCCAAAAACATTCAGTACTTC. Its translation: CASGPDRELAKNIQYF. The V call is TRBV12-5, the J call TRBJ2-4; 7 bases line up with TRBD1. Germline CDR1 reads LGHNT; CDR2 reads FRNRAP. The length of the CDR3 is 16 residues. V dropped 6 bases and J dropped 0; count of bases not matched to a gene: 8.

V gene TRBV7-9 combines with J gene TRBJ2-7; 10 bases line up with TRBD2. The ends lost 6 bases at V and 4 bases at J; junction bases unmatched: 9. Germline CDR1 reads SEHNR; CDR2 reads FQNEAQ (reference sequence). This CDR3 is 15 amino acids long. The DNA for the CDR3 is TGTGCCAGCAGAGATTCCGGGACTAGCGATTACGAGCAGTACTTC. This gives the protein CASRDSGTSDYEQYF.

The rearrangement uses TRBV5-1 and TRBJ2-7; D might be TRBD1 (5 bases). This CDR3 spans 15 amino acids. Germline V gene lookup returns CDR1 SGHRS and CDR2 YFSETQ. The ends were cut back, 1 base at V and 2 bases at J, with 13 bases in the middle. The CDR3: CASSLQAGMTYEQYF. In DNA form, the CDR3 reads TGCGCCAGCAGCTTGCAAGCAGGGATGACCTACGAGCAGTACTTC.